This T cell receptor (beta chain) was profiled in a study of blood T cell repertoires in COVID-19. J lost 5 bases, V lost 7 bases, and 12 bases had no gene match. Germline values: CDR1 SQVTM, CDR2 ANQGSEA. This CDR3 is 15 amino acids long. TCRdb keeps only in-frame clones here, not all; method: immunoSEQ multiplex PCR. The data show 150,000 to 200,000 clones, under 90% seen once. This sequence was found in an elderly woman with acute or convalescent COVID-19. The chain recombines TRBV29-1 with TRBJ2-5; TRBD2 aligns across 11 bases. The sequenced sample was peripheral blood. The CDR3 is CSAGQLAGAGETQYF. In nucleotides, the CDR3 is TGCAGCGCCGGACAACTAGCGGGGGCAGGGGAGACCCAGTACTTC.